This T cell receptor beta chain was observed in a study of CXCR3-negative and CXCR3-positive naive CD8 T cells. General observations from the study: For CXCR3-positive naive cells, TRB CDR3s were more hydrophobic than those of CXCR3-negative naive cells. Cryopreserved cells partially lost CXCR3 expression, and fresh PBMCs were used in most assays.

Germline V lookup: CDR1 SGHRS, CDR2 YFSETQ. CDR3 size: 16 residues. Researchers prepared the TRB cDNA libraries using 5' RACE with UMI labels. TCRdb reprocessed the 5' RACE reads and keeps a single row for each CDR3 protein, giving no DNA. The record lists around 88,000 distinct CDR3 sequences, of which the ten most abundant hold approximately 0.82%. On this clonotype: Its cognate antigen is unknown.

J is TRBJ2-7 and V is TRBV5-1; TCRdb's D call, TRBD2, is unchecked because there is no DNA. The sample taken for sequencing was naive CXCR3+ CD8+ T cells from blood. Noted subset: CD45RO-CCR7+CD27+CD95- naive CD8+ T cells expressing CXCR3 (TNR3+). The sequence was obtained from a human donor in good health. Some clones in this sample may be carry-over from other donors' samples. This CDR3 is CASSLALGTSGYEQYF.